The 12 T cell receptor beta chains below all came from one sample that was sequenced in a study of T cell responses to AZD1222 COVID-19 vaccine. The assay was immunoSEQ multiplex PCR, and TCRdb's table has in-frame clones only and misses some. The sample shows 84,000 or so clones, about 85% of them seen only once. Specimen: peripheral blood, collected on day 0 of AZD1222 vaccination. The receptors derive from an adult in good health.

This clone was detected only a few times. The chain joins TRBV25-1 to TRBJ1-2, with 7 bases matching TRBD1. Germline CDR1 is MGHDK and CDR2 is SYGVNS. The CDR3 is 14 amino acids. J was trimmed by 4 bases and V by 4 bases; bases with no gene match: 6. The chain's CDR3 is CASSGGQRTYGYTF. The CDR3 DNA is TGTGCCAGCAGTGGGGGACAGAGGACCTATGGCTACACCTTC.

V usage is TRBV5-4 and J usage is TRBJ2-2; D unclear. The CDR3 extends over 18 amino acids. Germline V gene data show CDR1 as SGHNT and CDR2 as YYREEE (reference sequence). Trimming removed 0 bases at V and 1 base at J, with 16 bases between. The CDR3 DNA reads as TGTGCCAGCAGCTTGGCCTATTCCTCCGGGCGGAACACCGGGGAGCTGTTTTTT. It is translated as CASSLAYSSGRNTGELFF.

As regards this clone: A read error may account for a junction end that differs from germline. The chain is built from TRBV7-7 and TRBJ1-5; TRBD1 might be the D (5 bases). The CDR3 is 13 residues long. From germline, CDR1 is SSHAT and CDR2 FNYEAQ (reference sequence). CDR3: CASSPDRNQPQHF. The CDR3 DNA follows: TGTGCTAGCAGCCCAGACAGAAATCAGCCCCAGCATTTT.

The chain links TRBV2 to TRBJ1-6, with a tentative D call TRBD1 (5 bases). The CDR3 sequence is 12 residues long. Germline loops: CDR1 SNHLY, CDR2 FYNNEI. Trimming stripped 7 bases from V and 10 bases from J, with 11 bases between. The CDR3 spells CASKGDRSPLHF. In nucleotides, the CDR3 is TGTGCCAGCAAAGGGGATCGATCACCCCTCCACTTT. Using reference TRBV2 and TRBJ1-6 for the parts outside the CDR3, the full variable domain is EPEVTQTPSHQVTQMGQEVILRCVPISNHLYFYWYRQILGQKVEFLVSFYNNEISEKSEIFDDQFSVERPDGSNFTLKIRSTKLEDSAMYFCASKGDRSPLHFGNGTRLTVT.

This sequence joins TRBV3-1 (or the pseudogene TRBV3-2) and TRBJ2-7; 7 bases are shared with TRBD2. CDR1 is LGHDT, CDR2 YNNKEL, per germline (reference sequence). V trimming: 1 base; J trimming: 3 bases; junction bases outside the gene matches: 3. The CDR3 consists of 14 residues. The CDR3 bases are TGTGCCAGCAGCCAAGGGGGGGGACTCTACGAGCAGTACTTC. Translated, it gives CASSQGGGLYEQYF.

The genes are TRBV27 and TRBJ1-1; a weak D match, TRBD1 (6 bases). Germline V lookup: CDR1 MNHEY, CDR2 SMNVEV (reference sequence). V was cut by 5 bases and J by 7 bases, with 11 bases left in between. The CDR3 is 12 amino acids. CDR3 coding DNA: TGTGCCAGCAGTCTGACAGGTCTTGAAGCTTTCTTT. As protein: CASSLTGLEAFF.

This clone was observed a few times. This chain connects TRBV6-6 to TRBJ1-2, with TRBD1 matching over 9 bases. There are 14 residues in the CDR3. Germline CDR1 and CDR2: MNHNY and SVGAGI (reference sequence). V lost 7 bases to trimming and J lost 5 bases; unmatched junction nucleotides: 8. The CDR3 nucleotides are TGTGCCAGCACTTTTTTACAGGGGGCGTATGGCTACACCTTC. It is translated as CASTFLQGAYGYTF.

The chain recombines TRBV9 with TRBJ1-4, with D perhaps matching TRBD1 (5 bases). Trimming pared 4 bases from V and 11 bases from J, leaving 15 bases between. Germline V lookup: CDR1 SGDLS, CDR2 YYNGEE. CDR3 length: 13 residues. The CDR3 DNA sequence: TGTGCCAGCAGCCCGGGACCAACCGACAAACTGTTTTTT. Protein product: CASSPGPTDKLFF.

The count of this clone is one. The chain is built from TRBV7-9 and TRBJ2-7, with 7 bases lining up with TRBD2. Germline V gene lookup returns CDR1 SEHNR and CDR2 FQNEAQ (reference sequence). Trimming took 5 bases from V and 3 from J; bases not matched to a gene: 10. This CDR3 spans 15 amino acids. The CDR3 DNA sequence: TGTGCCAGCAGCGCCGCCTCTAGCGGAGACTACGAGCAGTACTTC. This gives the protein CASSAASSGDYEQYF. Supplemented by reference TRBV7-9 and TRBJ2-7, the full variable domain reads DTGVSQNPRHKITKRGQNVTFRCDPISEHNRLYWYRQTLGQGPEFLTYFQNEAQLEKSRLLSDRFSAERPKGSFSTLEIQRTEQGDSAMYLCASSAASSGDYEQYFGPGTRLTVT.

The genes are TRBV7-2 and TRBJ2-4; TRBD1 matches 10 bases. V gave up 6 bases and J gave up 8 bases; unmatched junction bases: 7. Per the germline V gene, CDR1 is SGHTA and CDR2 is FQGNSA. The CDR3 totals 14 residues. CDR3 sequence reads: CASSTGQGRDIQYF. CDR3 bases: TGTGCCAGCAGTACGGGACAGGGGAGGGACATTCAGTACTTC.

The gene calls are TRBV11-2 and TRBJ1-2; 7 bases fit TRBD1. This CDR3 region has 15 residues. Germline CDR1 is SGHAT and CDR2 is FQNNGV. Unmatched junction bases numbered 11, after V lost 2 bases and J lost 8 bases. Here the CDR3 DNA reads TGTGCCAGCAGCTTAAACGGAAAGGGGGCAAGGGGCTACACCTTC. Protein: CASSLNGKGARGYTF. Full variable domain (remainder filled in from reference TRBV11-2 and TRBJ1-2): EAGVAQSPRYKIIEKRQSVAFWCNPISGHATLYWYQQILGQGPKLLIQFQNNGVVDDSQLPKDRFSAERLKGVDSTLKIQPAKLEDSAVYLCASSLNGKGARGYTFGSGTRLTVV.

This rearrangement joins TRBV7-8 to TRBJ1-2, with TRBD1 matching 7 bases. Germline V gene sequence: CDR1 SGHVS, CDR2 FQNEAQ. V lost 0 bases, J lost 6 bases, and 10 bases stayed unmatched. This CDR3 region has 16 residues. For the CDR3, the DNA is TGTGCCAGCAGCTTAGCCCCACGCGGACAGGAAGATGGCTACACCTTC. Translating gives CASSLAPRGQEDGYTF.